This T cell receptor beta chain was obtained from a study of T cell responses to AZD1222 COVID-19 vaccine. Repertoires were generated with immunoSEQ multiplex PCR, while TCRdb's copy carries only in-frame clones and drops some. The sample holds 95,000 to 100,000 clones; almost 90% are singletons and the top ten take about 16%. Second doses at about 4 or about 12 weeks were pooled. The study's findings and limits: Only five or six individuals given AZD1222 were seropositive at baseline.

This clone was seen only once. Antigen: not known. CDR1 is SQVTM, CDR2 ANQGSEA, per germline. This CDR3 has 13 residues. V dropped 4 bases and J dropped 1 base, with 10 bases sitting between them. This receptor was obtained from an adult who received the AZD1222 COVID-19 vaccine. V usage is TRBV29-1 and J usage is TRBJ1-1; TRBD1 is a possible D gene (5 bases). The material sequenced was peripheral blood, taken 28 days after the second AZD1222 dose. CDR3 DNA sequence: TGCAGCGTTGGGATCGGACAGAACACTGAAGCTTTCTTT. It specifies CSVGIGQNTEAFF. Full variable domain (outside the CDR3, taken from reference TRBV29-1 and TRBJ1-1): SAVISQKPSRDICQRGTSLTIQCQVDSQVTMMFWYRQQPGQSLTLIATANQGSEATYESGFVIDKFPISRPNLTFSTLTVSNMSPEDSSIYLCSVGIGQNTEAFFGQGTRLTVV.